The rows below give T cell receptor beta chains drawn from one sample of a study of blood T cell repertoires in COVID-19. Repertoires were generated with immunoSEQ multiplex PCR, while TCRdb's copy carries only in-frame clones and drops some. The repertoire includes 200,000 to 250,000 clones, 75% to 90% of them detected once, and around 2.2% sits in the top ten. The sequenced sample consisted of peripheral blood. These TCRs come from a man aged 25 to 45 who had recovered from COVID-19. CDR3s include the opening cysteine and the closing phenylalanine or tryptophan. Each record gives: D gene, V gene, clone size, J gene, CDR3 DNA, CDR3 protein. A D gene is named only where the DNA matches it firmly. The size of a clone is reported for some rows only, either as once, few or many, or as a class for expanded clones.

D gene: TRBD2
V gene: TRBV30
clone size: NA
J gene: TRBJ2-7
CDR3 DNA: TGTGCCGGCGGGGGGCGGGGGTCCTACGAGCAGTACTTC
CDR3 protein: CAGGGRGSYEQYF

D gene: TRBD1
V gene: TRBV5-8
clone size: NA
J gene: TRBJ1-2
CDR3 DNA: TGTGCCAGCAGCCTCTCGACAGGGTTGCAATATGGCTACACCTTC
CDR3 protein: CASSLSTGLQYGYTF

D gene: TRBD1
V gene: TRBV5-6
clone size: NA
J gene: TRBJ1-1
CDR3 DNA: TGTGCCAGCAGCAGACAGGGGCCTGAAGCTTTCTTT
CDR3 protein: CASSRQGPEAFF

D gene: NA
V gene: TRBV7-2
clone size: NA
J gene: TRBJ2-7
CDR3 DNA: TGTGCCAGCAGCTTGAGGGCGCCCTCCTACGAGCAGTACTTC
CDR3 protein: CASSLRAPSYEQYF

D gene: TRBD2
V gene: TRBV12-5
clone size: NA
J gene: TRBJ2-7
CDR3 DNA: TGTGCTAGTGGTTTGGTTCTAGCGGGGGCCTCCGAGCAGTACTTC
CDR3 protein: CASGLVLAGASEQYF

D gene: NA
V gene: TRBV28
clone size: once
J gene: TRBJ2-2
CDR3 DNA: TGTGCCAGCCAGACAGTTACCACCGGGGAGCTGTTTTTT
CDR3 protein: CASQTVTTGELFF

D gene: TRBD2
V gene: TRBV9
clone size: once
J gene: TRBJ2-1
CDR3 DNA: TGTGCCAGCAGCGTAGCGGGGGGGAATAATGAGCAGTTCTTC
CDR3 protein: CASSVAGGNNEQFF

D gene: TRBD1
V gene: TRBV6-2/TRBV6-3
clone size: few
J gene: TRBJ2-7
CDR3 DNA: TGTGCCAGCAGTTACCCGTGGACAGGGCCCCTTCCGCGGAACTTC
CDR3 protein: CASSYPWTGPLPRNF

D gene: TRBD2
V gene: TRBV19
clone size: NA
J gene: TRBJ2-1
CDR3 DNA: TGTGCCACCAAAAATCCAAGCGGGGGGCCTTTAAGCAATGAGCAGTTCTTC
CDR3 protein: CATKNPSGGPLSNEQFF

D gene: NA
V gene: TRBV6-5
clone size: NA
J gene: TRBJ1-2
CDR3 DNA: TGTGCCAGCAGTTACTCTCAGGGTTCGGAAGGCTACACCTTC
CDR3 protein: CASSYSQGSEGYTF

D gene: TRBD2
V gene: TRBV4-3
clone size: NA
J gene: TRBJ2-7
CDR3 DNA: TGCGCCAGCAGCCAAGAAGACAGGGGAGCTAGCGGGGGGCCGGGAACCTACGAGCAGTACTTC
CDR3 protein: CASSQEDRGASGGPGTYEQYF

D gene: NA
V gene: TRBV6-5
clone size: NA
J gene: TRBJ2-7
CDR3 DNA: TGTGCCAGCACCACCGGAGGGACCTCCTACGAGCAGTACTTC
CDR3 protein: CASTTGGTSYEQYF

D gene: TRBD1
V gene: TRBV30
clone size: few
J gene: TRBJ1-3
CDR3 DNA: TGTGCCTGGATGATGGGCAGGGGGTGGAACACCATATATTTT
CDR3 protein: CAWMMGRGWNTIYF

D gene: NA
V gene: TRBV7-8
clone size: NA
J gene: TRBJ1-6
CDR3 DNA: TGTGCCAGCAGCTGGGCTGGGAATTCACCCCTCCACTTT
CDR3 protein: CASSWAGNSPLHF

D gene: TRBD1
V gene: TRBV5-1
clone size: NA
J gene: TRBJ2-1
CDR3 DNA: TGCGCCAGCAGCAGACAGGGAAGGGGAGACAATGAGCAGTTCTTC
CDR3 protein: CASSRQGRGDNEQFF

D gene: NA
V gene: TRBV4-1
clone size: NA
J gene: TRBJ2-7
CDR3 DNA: TGCGCCAGCAGCCACCCAGTATCCTACGAGCAGTACTTC
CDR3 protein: CASSHPVSYEQYF

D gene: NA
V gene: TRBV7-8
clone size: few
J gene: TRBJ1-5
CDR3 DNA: TGTGCCAGCACCATGACAGTTAATCAGCCCCAGCATTTT
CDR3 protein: CASTMTVNQPQHF

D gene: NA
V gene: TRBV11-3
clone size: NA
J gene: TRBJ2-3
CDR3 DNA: TGTGCCAGCAGCTTAGTGGCGGGACGCCCTATTTTC
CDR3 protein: CASSLVAGRPIF

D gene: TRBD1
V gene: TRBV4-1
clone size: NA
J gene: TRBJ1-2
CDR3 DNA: TGCGCCAGCAGCCAAGATCCAGGACAGGGGAGAGGCTACACCTTC
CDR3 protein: CASSQDPGQGRGYTF

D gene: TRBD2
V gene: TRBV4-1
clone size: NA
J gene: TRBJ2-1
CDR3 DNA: TGCGCCAGCAGCCAAGAAGGCGGATCAGGAGCGGGGGGGAGGGGTGAGCAGTTCTTC
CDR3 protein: CASSQEGGSGAGGRGEQFF

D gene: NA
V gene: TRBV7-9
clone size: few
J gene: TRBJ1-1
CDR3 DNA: TGTGCCAGCAGTCTTGACAGGAGCCCTGAAGCTTTCTTT
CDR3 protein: CASSLDRSPEAFF

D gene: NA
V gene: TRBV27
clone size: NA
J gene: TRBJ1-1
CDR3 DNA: TGTGCCAGCAGTGCCTTGGGTCGGGGAACCGTGAACACTGAAGCTTTCTTT
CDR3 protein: CASSALGRGTVNTEAFF

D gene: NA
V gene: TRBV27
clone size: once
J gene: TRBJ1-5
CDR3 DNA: TGTGCCAGCAGTTTATCAGGGGGTGGTCATCAGCCCCAGCATTTT
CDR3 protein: CASSLSGGGHQPQHF

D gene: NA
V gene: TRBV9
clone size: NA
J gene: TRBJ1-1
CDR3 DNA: TGTGCCAGCAGCGGCGGAAAGGGGAGGACTGAAGCTTTCTTT
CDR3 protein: CASSGGKGRTEAFF

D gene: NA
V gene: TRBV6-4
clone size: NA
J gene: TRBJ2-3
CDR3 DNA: TGTGCCAGCAGCCCAGGGGCCTCCACAGATACGCAGTATTTT
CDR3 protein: CASSPGASTDTQYF

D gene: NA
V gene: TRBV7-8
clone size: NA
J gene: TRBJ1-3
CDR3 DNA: TGTGCCAGCAGCTTCGCTACAGGGAAAACCATATATTTT
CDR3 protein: CASSFATGKTIYF

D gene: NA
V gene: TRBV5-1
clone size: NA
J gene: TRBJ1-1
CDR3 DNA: TGCGCCAGCAGCTTGGTGGGAGGGGCGGTCATCACTGAAGCTTTCTTT
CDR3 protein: CASSLVGGAVITEAFF

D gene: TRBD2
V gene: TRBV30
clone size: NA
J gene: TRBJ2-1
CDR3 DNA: TGTGCCTGGAGGGGGCTAGCGGGGGACCTTGGTTTCTTC
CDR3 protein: CAWRGLAGDLGFF

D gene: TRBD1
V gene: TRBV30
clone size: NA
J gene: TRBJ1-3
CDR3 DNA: TGTGCCTGGAGTAGGGGGACAGGGGCTGGAAACACCATATATTTT
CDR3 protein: CAWSRGTGAGNTIYF

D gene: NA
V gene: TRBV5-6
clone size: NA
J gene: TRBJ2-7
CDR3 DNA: TGTGCCAGCAGCCTTGCGCCCAACGAGCAGTACTTC
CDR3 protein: CASSLAPNEQYF

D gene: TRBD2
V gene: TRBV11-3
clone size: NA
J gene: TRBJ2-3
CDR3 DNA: TGTGCCAGCAGCAGCGTCTTAGCGGGGGGGCACACAGATACGCAGTATTTT
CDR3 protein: CASSSVLAGGHTDTQYF

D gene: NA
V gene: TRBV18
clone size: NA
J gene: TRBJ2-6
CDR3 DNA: TGTGCCAGCTCACCACCTAGTAAGTCCAACTCTGGGGCCAACGTCCTGACTTTC
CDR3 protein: CASSPPSKSNSGANVLTF

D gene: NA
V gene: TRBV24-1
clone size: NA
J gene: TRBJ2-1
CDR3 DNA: TGTGCCACCAGTGATCCCCCCGGGGCCTACAATGAGCAGTTCTTC
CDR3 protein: CATSDPPGAYNEQFF

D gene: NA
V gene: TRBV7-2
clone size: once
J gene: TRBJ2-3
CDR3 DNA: TGTGCCAGCAGCTTAGAGGCGGGGAGCACAGATACGCAGTATTTT
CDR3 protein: CASSLEAGSTDTQYF

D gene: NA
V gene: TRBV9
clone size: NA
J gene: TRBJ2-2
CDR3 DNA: TGTGCCAGCAGCGCCACCTCTTTCGGCGGGGAGCTGTTTTTT
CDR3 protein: CASSATSFGGELFF

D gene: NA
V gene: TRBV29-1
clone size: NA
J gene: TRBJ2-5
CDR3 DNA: TGCAGCGGGGGTAGGGAGGAGACCCAGTACTTC
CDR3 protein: CSGGREETQYF

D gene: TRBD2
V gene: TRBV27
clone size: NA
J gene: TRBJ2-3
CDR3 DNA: TGTGCCAGTCATAGGGCGGGGGGCACAGATACGCAGTATTTT
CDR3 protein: CASHRAGGTDTQYF

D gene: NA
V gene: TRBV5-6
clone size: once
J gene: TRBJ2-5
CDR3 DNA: TGTGCCAGCAGTACCCTTGGGGGCGGGGAGACCCAGTACTTC
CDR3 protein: CASSTLGGGETQYF

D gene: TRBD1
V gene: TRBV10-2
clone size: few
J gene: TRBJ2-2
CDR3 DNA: TGCGCCACCAACAGGGGGCGTCCCACCGGGGAGCTGTTTTTT
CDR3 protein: CATNRGRPTGELFF

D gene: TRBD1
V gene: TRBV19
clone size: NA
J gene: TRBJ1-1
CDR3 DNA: TGTGCCAGTAGTTACCGGGACAGGAACACTGAAGCTTTCTTT
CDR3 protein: CASSYRDRNTEAFF

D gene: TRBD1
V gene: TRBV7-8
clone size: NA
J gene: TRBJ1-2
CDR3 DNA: TGTGCCAGCAGCTTTGGGACAGGGAATGGCTACACCTTC
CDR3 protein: CASSFGTGNGYTF

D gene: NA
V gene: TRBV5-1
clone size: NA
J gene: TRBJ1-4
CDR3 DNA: TGCGCCAGCAGCCTGTCCACTAATGAAAAACTGTTTTTT
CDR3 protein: CASSLSTNEKLFF

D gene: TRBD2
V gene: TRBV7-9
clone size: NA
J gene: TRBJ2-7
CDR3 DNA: TGTGCCAGCAGCCCCCGGGACTATTCCTACGAGCAGTACTTC
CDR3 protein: CASSPRDYSYEQYF

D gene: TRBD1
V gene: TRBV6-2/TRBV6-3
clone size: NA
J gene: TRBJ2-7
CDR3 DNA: TGTGCCAGCAGTTACCCCCTGGGGACAGGGGAAAGGAACTACGAGCAGTACTTC
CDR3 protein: CASSYPLGTGERNYEQYF

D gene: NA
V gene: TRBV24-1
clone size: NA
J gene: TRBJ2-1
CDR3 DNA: TGTGCCACCCCCCGGGTGGAGCGGCCGTACAATGAGCAGTTCTTC
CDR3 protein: CATPRVERPYNEQFF

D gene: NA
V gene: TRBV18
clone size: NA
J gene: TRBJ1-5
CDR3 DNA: TGTGCCAGCTCACCTCAAGCCAATCAGCCCCAGCATTTT
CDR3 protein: CASSPQANQPQHF